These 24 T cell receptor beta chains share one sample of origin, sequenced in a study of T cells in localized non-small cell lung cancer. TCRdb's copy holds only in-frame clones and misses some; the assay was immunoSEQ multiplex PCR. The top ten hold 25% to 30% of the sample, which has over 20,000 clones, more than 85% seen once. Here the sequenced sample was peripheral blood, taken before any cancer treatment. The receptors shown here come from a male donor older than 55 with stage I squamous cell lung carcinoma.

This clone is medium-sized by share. The CDR3: CASSTGPWAEQYF. DNA of the CDR3: TGTGCCAGCAGTACAGGGCCCTGGGCCGAGCAGTACTTC. The rearrangement links TRBV6-5 to TRBJ2-7, with D perhaps TRBD1 (6 bases). The V gene lost 5 bases and the J gene lost 6 bases, with 14 bases spanning the gap. This CDR3 has 13 residues. From germline, CDR1 is MNHEY and CDR2 SVGAGI.

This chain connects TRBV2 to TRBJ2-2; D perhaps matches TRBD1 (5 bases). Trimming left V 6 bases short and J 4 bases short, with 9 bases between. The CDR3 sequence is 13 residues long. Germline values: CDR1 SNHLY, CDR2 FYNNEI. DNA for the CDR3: TGTGCCAGCAGCTTGACAGCCACCGGGGAGCTGTTTTTT. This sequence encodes CASSLTATGELFF.

DNA of the CDR3: TGCAGTGCTCTGGACCGGGTAAAACTGTTTTTT. Protein product: CSALDRVKLFF. V and J are TRBV20-1 and TRBJ1-4; D not certain. The V end lost 5 bases, the J end lost 10 bases, and 11 bases lay between the germline ends. This CDR3 is built from 11 residues. Germline CDR1 and CDR2: DFQATT and SNEGSKA (reference sequence).

The CDR3 loop is CASGTKQETQYF. The CDR3, as DNA: TGTGCCAGCGGGACGAAACAAGAGACCCAGTACTTC. V is TRBV19 and J is TRBJ2-5; D could derive from TRBD1 or TRBD2 (5 bases each). The CDR3 runs to 12 residues. CDR1 LNHDA and CDR2 SQIVND come from the germline V gene (reference sequence). V lost 9 bases and J lost 2, with 10 bases in between.

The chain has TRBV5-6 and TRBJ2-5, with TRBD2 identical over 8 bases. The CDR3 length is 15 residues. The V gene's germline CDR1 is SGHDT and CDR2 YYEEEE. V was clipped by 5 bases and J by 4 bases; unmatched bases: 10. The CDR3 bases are TGTGCCAGCAGTCAGACCGGGACTAGTGGAGAGACCCAGTACTTC. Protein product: CASSQTGTSGETQYF.

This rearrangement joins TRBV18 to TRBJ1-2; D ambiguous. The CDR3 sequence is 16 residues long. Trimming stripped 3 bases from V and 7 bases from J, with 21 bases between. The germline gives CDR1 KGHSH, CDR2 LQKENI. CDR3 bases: TGTGCCAGCTCACCCAAAACCGAGAACCCTATGTCTGGCTACACCTTC. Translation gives CASSPKTENPMSGYTF.

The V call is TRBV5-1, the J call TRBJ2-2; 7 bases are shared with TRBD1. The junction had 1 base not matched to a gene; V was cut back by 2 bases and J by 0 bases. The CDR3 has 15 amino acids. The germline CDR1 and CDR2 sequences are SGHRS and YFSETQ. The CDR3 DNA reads TGCGCCAGCAGCTTACAGGGGCCGAACACCGGGGAGCTGTTTTTT. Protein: CASSLQGPNTGELFF.

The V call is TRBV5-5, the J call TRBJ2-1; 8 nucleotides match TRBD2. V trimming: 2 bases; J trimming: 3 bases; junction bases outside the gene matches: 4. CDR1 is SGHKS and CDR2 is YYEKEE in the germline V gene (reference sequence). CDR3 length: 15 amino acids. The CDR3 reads CASSFYSGVYNEQFF. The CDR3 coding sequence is TGTGCCAGCAGCTTTTATAGCGGGGTCTACAATGAGCAGTTCTTC.

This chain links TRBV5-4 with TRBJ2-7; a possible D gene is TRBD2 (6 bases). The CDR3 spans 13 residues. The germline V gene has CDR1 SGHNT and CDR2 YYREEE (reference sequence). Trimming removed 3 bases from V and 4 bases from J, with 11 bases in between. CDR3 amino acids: CASSWRGGYEQYF. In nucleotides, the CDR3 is TGTGCCAGCAGCTGGAGGGGAGGATACGAGCAGTACTTC.

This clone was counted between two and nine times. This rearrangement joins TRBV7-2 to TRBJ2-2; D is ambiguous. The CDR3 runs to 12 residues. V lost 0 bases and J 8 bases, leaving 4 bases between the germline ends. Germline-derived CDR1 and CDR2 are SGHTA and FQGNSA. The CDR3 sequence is CASSLAFGELFF. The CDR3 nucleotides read TGTGCCAGCAGCTTAGCGTTTGGGGAGCTGTTTTTT.

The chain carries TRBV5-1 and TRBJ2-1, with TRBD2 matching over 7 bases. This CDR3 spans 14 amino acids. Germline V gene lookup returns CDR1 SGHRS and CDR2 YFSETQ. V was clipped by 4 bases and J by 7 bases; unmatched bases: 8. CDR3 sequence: CASSLGGTQNEQFF. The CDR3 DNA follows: TGCGCCAGCAGCCTGGGGGGGACCCAAAATGAGCAGTTCTTC.

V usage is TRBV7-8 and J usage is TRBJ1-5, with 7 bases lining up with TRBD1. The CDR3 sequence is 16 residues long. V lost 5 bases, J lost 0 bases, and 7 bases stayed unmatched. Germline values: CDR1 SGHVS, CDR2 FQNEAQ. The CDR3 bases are TGTGCCAGCAGCCCTCGGGACAGTAATAGCAATCAGCCCCAGCATTTT. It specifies CASSPRDSNSNQPQHF.

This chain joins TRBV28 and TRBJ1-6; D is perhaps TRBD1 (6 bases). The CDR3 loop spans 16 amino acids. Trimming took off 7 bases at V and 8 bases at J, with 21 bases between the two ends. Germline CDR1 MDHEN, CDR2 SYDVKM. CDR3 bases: TGTGCCAGCAATCCCTTAGGGGGGGGTGATTATTCACCCCTCCACTTT. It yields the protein CASNPLGGGDYSPLHF.

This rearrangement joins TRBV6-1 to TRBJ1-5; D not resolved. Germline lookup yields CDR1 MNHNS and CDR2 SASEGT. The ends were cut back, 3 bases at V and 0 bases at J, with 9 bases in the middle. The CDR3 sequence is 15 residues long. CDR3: CASSDGSYSNQPQHF. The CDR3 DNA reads TGTGCCAGCAGTGACGGAAGTTATAGCAATCAGCCCCAGCATTTT.

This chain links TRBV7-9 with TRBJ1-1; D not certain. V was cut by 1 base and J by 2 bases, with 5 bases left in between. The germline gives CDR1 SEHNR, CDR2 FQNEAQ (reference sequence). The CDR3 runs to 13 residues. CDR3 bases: TGTGCCAGCAGCTTAGGGCAAAACACTGAAGCTTTCTTT. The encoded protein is CASSLGQNTEAFF.

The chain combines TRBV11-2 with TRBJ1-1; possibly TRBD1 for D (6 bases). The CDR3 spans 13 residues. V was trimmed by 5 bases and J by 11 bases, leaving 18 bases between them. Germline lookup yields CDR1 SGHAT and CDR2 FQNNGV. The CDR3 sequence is CASSKKQGLEAFF. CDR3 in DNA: TGTGCCAGCAGCAAGAAACAGGGTTTAGAGGCTTTCTTT.

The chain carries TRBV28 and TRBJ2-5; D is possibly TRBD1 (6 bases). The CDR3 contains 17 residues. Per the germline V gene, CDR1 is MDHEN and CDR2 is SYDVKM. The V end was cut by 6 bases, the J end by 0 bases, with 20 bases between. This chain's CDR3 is CASSHGRGHLNQETQYF. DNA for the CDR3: TGTGCCAGCAGCCACGGCCGGGGACACTTAAACCAAGAGACCCAGTACTTC.

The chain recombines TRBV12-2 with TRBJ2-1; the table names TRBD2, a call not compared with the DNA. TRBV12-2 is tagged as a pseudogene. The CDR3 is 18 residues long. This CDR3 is CASRLGGAEPDYYNEQFF. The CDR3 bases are TGTGCAAGTCGCTTAGGCGGGGCTGAGCCCGATTACTACAATGAGCAGTTCTTC.

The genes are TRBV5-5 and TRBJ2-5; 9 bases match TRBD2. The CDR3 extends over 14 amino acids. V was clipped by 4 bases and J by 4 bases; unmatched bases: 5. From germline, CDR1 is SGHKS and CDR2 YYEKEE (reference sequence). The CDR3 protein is CASSPPRGGETQYF. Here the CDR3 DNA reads TGTGCCAGCAGCCCCCCGCGGGGGGGAGAGACCCAGTACTTC. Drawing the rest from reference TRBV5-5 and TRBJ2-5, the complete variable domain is DAGVTQSPTHLIKTRGQQVTLRCSPISGHKSVSWYQQVLGQGPQFIFQYYEKEERGRGNFPDRFSARQFPNYSSELNVNALLLGDSALYLCASSPPRGGETQYFGPGTRLLVL.

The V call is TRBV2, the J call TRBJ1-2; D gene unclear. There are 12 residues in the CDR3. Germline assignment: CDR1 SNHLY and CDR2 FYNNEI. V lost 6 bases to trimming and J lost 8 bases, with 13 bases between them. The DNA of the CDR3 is TGTGCCAGCAGCCCTGACAAGCCCGGCTACACCTTC. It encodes CASSPDKPGYTF.

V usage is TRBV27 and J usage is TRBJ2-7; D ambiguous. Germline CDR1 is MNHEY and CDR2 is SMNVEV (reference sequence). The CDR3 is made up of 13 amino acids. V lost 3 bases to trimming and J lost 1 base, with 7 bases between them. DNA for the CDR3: TGTGCCAGCAGTTTTGTCAGTTCCTACGAGCAGTACTTC. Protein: CASSFVSSYEQYF.

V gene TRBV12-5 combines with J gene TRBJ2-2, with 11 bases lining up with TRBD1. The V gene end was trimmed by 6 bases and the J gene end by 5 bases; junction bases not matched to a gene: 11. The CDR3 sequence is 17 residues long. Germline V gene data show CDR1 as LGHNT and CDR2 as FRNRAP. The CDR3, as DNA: TGTGCTAGTGGGGGAGGACAGGGGGCATTGAGGACCGGGGAGCTGTTTTTT. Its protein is CASGGGQGALRTGELFF.

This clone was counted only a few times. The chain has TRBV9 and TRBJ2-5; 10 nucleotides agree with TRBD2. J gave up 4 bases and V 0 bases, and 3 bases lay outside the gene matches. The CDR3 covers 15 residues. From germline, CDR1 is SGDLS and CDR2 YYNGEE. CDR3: CASSVGPSGRETQYF. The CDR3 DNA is TGTGCCAGCAGCGTAGGCCCTAGCGGGAGAGAGACCCAGTACTTC.

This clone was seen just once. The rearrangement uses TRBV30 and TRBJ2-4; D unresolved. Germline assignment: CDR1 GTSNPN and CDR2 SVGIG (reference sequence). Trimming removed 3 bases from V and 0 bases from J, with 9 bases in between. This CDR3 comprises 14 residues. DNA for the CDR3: TGTGCCTGGAGCACGACCCAAGCCAAAAACATTCAGTACTTC. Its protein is CAWSTTQAKNIQYF. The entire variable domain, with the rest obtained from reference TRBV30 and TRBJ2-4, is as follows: SQTIHQWPATLVQPVGSPLSLECTVEGTSNPNLYWYRQAAGRGLQLLFYSVGIGQISSEVPQNLSASRPQDRQFILSSKKLLLSDSGFYLCAWSTTQAKNIQYFGAGTRLSVL.